Following are 23 T cell receptor beta chains from one sample sequenced in a study of blood T cell repertoires in COVID-19. The data were produced by immunoSEQ multiplex PCR, yet TCRdb's version contains in-frame clones alone and is incomplete. This table has 250,000 to 300,000 clones, under 90% appearing once. Sequencing was carried out using PBMCs or T cells enriched from blood (not recorded which). The receptors were gathered from a woman in her 40s who had recovered from COVID-19.

CDR3 coding DNA: TGTGCCAGCAGTGAATTCCCCCGGACAGTCGAGCAGTACTTC. Translation: CASSEFPRTVEQYF. The chain recombines TRBV2 with TRBJ2-7, with D possibly TRBD1 on 6 matching bases. The CDR3 is 14 amino acids. Trimming cost V 2 bases and J 6 bases, with 14 bases left between them. Germline V gene data show CDR1 as SNHLY and CDR2 as FYNNEI.

This rearrangement joins TRBV9 to TRBJ2-7; weak D call: TRBD2 (5 bases). With 4 bases removed from V and 6 bases from J, the gap between germline ends came to 17 bases. The germline gives CDR1 SGDLS, CDR2 YYNGEE. CDR3 length: 14 amino acids. The CDR3 sequence: CASSSLLNRGEQYF. The DNA of the CDR3 is TGTGCCAGCAGCTCCCTACTGAATCGGGGCGAGCAGTACTTC. The full variable domain, completed using reference TRBV9 and TRBJ2-7, is DSGVTQTPKHLITATGQRVTLRCSPRSGDLSVYWYQQSLDQGLQFLIQYYNGEERAKGNILERFSAQQFPDLHSELNLSSLELGDSALYFCASSSLLNRGEQYFGPGTRLTVT.

The rearrangement links TRBV5-1 to TRBJ2-1, with D perhaps TRBD2 (6 bases). Germline-derived CDR1 and CDR2 are SGHRS and YFSETQ. The CDR3 covers 13 residues. V lost 0 bases and J 12 bases, leaving 13 bases between the germline ends. CDR3 DNA: TGCGCCAGCAGCTTGGAGGGAGCGGGCGGGCAGTTCTTC. Translated, it gives CASSLEGAGGQFF. Looking up the rest from reference TRBV5-1 and TRBJ2-1 gives the full variable domain: KAGVTQTPRYLIKTRGQQVTLSCSPISGHRSVSWYQQTPGQGLQFLFEYFSETQRNKGNFPGRFSGRQFSNSRSEMNVSTLELGDSALYLCASSLEGAGGQFFGPGTRLTVL.

The chain links TRBV19 to TRBJ1-1, with 7 bases aligning to TRBD1. The CDR3 contains 18 residues. Germline V lookup: CDR1 LNHDA, CDR2 SQIVND (reference sequence). Trimming removed 6 bases from V and 0 bases from J; junction bases left unmatched: 16. In DNA, the CDR3 is TGTGCCAGTAGGGTCGCACAGGGGAAGCCCACCATGAACACTGAAGCTTTCTTT. Amino acid sequence: CASRVAQGKPTMNTEAFF.

The J gene is TRBJ2-3, the V gene TRBV4-1, with a possible D match to TRBD2 (5 bases). V dropped 1 base and J dropped 2 bases, with 13 bases sitting between them. This CDR3 has 16 residues. Germline assignment: CDR1 MGHRA and CDR2 YSYEKL. Written as DNA, the CDR3 is TGCGCCAGCAGCCAAGTACTAGTCACCCTCACAGATACGCAGTATTTT. It encodes CASSQVLVTLTDTQYF.

V and J are TRBV29-1 and TRBJ2-3, with TRBD2 matching over 7 bases. The V segment lost 7 bases and the J segment 0 bases; nucleotides outside the gene matches: 10. This CDR3 region has 15 residues. Germline V gene sequence: CDR1 SQVTM, CDR2 ANQGSEA. This CDR3 is CSAERLASSTDTQYF. CDR3 DNA sequence: TGCAGCGCCGAGAGACTAGCTTCTAGCACAGATACGCAGTATTTT.

V usage is TRBV5-1 and J usage is TRBJ1-6; 9 bases match TRBD1. From germline, CDR1 is SGHRS and CDR2 YFSETQ. The CDR3 length is 16 residues. The V segment lost 2 bases and the J segment 6 bases; nucleotides outside the gene matches: 6. DNA of the CDR3: TGCGCCAGCAGCTTCGAGGGACAGGGTTTTAATTCACCCCTCCACTTT. It codes for CASSFEGQGFNSPLHF.

This chain links TRBV19 with TRBJ1-6; 8 nucleotides agree with TRBD1. With V trimmed by 7 bases and J by 6 bases, 5 bases remained unmatched. The CDR3 loop spans 14 amino acids. Germline loops: CDR1 LNHDA, CDR2 SQIVND (reference sequence). Here the CDR3 reads CASNGDRSNSPLHF. The CDR3 DNA follows: TGTGCCAGTAATGGGGACAGGAGTAATTCACCCCTCCACTTT.

V usage is TRBV30 and J usage is TRBJ2-6; the match to TRBD1 covers 8 bases. The CDR3 spans 13 residues. V dropped 2 bases and J dropped 10; count of bases not matched to a gene: 4. Germline assignment: CDR1 GTSNPN and CDR2 SVGIG (reference sequence). The CDR3 region is CAWSYGQGNVLTF. CDR3 coding DNA: TGTGCCTGGAGTTATGGACAGGGAAACGTCCTGACTTTC.

The J gene is TRBJ2-2, the V gene TRBV3-1 (or the pseudogene TRBV3-2); 7 nucleotides agree with TRBD2. The J segment lost 1 base and the V segment lost 3 bases, leaving 5 bases of the junction unmatched. This CDR3 spans 16 amino acids. Germline V lookup: CDR1 LGHDT, CDR2 YNNKEL (reference sequence). The DNA of the CDR3 is TGTGCCAGCAGCCATCGGGGGGTAGGGAACACCGGGGAGCTGTTTTTT. This gives the protein CASSHRGVGNTGELFF.

V and J are TRBV3-1 (or the pseudogene TRBV3-2) and TRBJ2-1, with a weak D call TRBD2 (6 bases). Germline CDR1 is LGHDT and CDR2 is YNNKEL (reference sequence). The CDR3 runs to 17 residues. V dropped 1 base and J dropped 5 bases, with 18 bases sitting between them. CDR3 DNA: TGTGCCAGCAGCCAAGGCCCGGCTAGCGCCATAAACAATGAGCAGTTCTTC. This gives the protein CASSQGPASAINNEQFF.

This chain joins TRBV6-5 and TRBJ1-2, with 7 nucleotides matching TRBD1. V shed 2 bases, J shed 5 bases, and the junction held 5 bases outside the gene matches. Germline V gene data show CDR1 as MNHEY and CDR2 as SVGAGI. This CDR3 is 14 amino acids long. In DNA form, the CDR3 reads TGTGCCAGCAGTTACGGGCAGGGGGTTTATGGCTACACCTTC. Amino acid sequence: CASSYGQGVYGYTF.

V gene TRBV6-2 or TRBV6-3 combines with J gene TRBJ2-7; D is uncertain. This CDR3 contains 14 residues. Between the trimmed V and J ends, which lost 2 bases and 0 bases, there was a span of 8 bases. CDR1 is MNHEY, CDR2 SVGEGT, per germline. CDR3 region: CASSYDGFSYEQYF. CDR3 bases: TGTGCCAGCAGTTACGATGGCTTCTCCTACGAGCAGTACTTC.

V and J are TRBV5-1 and TRBJ2-2, with 13 bases fitting TRBD2. Germline lookup yields CDR1 SGHRS and CDR2 YFSETQ. CDR3 length: 19 amino acids. The V gene end was trimmed by 4 bases and the J gene end by 3 bases; junction bases not matched to a gene: 12. CDR3 sequence reads: CASSRRTSGSEWYTGELFF. In DNA form, the CDR3 reads TGCGCCAGCAGCAGACGGACTAGCGGGAGTGAATGGTACACCGGGGAGCTGTTTTTT.

The chain joins TRBV25-1 to TRBJ2-7; D gene unclear. The germline gives CDR1 MGHDK, CDR2 SYGVNS. This CDR3 contains 15 residues. V was trimmed by 3 bases and J by 2 bases, leaving 14 bases between them. The CDR3 bases are TGTGCCAGCAGTGATACGCTGGCTGGCACCTACGAGCAGTACTTC. This gives the protein CASSDTLAGTYEQYF.

This rearrangement joins TRBV9 to TRBJ1-6; D perhaps matches TRBD1 (5 bases). Germline V gene sequence: CDR1 SGDLS, CDR2 YYNGEE. Trimming shortened V by 4 bases and J by 2 bases, and 16 bases separated the two germline ends. The CDR3 runs to 17 residues. CDR3 in DNA: TGTGCCAGCAGCTCGGGGGAGGGCTTCCCCTATAATTCACCCCTCCACTTT. This gives the protein CASSSGEGFPYNSPLHF.

CDR3 protein: CASSVWSLGELFF. The DNA for the CDR3 is TGTGCCAGCAGCGTATGGTCACTCGGGGAGCTGTTTTTT. The rearrangement links TRBV9 to TRBJ2-2; no clear D gene. CDR3 size: 13 residues. V lost 1 base and J 7 bases, leaving 8 bases between the germline ends. The germline V gene has CDR1 SGDLS and CDR2 YYNGEE.

The V and J genes are TRBV3-1 (or the pseudogene TRBV3-2) and TRBJ1-4, with D perhaps TRBD1 (5 bases). The CDR3 has 14 residues. The germline V and J ends were trimmed by 2 bases and 7 bases, with 11 bases remaining between them. CDR1 and CDR2 (germline): LGHDT, YNNKEL (reference sequence). CDR3 amino acids: CASSQQGGSEKLFF. Written as DNA, the CDR3 is TGTGCCAGCAGCCAACAGGGAGGAAGTGAAAAACTGTTTTTT.

The rearrangement joins TRBV7-3 to TRBJ2-1; 12 bases match TRBD2. The germline CDR1 and CDR2 sequences are SGHTA and FQGTGA. V dropped 5 bases and J dropped 15; count of bases not matched to a gene: 8. CDR3 length: 13 amino acids. CDR3 sequence reads: CASSPRTSGEPFF. In DNA, the CDR3 is TGTGCCAGCAGCCCTCGGACTAGCGGGGAACCGTTCTTC.

This sequence joins TRBV6-5 and TRBJ2-5; 10 bases align to TRBD1. V shed 6 bases and J 5 bases; nucleotides not matched to a gene: 9. The CDR3 has 15 amino acids. Germline V gives CDR1 MNHEY, CDR2 SVGAGI. The CDR3 DNA sequence: TGTGCCAGCAGCCGATCGTTGACAGGGGGCGAGACCCAGTACTTC. Protein product: CASSRSLTGGETQYF.

The genes are TRBV2 and TRBJ1-2, with D possibly TRBD1 on 6 matching bases. There are 14 residues in the CDR3. V was clipped by 3 bases and J by 8 bases, with 16 bases between them. The germline CDR1 and CDR2 sequences are SNHLY and FYNNEI. In DNA form, the CDR3 reads TGTGCCAGCAGTGAGGGGACAAGGAGAGGAGGCTACACCTTC. Translating it yields CASSEGTRRGGYTF.

The chain employs TRBV27 and TRBJ1-2; TRBD1 agrees at 7 bases. The germline gives CDR1 MNHEY, CDR2 SMNVEV (reference sequence). The CDR3 sequence is 14 residues long. V was clipped by 3 bases and J by 6 bases; unmatched bases: 7. Written as DNA, the CDR3 is TGTGCCAGCAGTTTGGGGGGACAGAGACATGGCTACACCTTC. Residues: CASSLGGQRHGYTF.

The V and J genes are TRBV5-1 and TRBJ2-1, with TRBD2 identical over 10 bases. CDR1 is SGHRS and CDR2 is YFSETQ in the germline V gene. J gave up 9 bases and V 0 bases, and 6 bases lay outside the gene matches. The CDR3 consists of 15 residues. This chain's CDR3 is CASSLVSGGETEQFF. CDR3 DNA: TGCGCCAGCAGCTTGGTGAGCGGGGGGGAGACTGAGCAGTTCTTC.